These T cell receptor beta chains were read from a single sample in a study of T cells in Graves' hyperthyroidism and ophthalmopathy. A single record per CDR3 protein comes from TCRdb applying MiXCR to the multiplex PCR reads. The data contain a few hundred thousand distinct CDR3 sequences, more than 15% of them seen just once; the ten biggest clones take up roughly 7.3%. Material for sequencing was blood. These receptors were taken from a young woman with Graves' hyperthyroidism. Both conserved end residues are part of each CDR3. A D gene is named only where the DNA matches it firmly. The listing skips clone size in some rows; elsewhere it reads once, few, many or a size class.

size | D | J | V | DNA | CDR3
many | - | TRBJ2-1 | TRBV29-1 | TGCAGCGTTGAAGTCAGGGTTGCCGAGCAGTTCTTC | CSVEVRVAEQFF
few | TRBD2 | TRBJ2-1 | TRBV14 | TGTGCCAGCAGCCGGGGACTAGCGCGATACAATGAGCAGTTCTTC | CASSRGLARYNEQFF
many | TRBD2 | TRBJ2-7 | TRBV7-2 | TGTGCCAGCAGCTTAGAGGGGCTAGCGGGAATCGCCTACGAGCAGTACTTC | CASSLEGLAGIAYEQYF
many | - | TRBJ1-1 | TRBV6-1 | TGTGCCAGCAGTACCCCCGGGCGCGGGAACACTGAAGCTTTCTTT | CASSTPGRGNTEAFF
- | - | TRBJ1-6 | TRBV20-1 | TGCAGTGCTAGAGATAAGGGGAACGATTTTAATTCACCCCTCCACTTT | CSARDKGNDFNSPLHF
many | TRBD1 | TRBJ2-3 | TRBV12-5 | TGTGCTAGTGGTCAAACAGGGGCAGATACGCAGTATTTT | CASGQTGADTQYF
many | - | TRBJ2-7 | TRBV3-1 | TGTGCCAGCAGCCACGATGGAGGGTACGAGCAGTACTTC | CASSHDGGYEQYF
- | TRBD2 | TRBJ2-7 | TRBV29-1 | TGCAGCGTTGGTACTAGCGGGAGGGCTATGGACGAGCAGTACTTC | CSVGTSGRAMDEQYF
many | - | TRBJ1-1 | TRBV5-1 | TGCGCCACCAAAGTGGGCGGGAACACTGAAGCTTTCTTT | CATKVGGNTEAFF
many | - | TRBJ1-3 | TRBV2 | TGTGCCAGCAGCCAGGGAACCGGAAACACCATATATTTT | CASSQGTGNTIYF
- | - | TRBJ1-3 | TRBV5-4 | TGTGCCAGCAGCTTGGATCCGCCGGACGGAAACACCATATATTTT | CASSLDPPDGNTIYF
many | TRBD1 | TRBJ1-5 | TRBV28 | TGTGCCAGCAGCACAACCTACGGGACAGGGTACAATCAGCCCCAGCATTTT | CASSTTYGTGYNQPQHF
- | - | TRBJ2-5 | TRBV12-3/TRBV12-4 | TGTGCCAGCAGTTTAGAGGCGGGACAACAAGAGACCCAGTACTTC | CASSLEAGQQETQYF
few | - | TRBJ2-3 | TRBV19 | TGTGCCAGTAAGAGTACCCGGGCCGGGGATACGCAGTATTTT | CASKSTRAGDTQYF
many | - | TRBJ2-3 | TRBV7-3 | TGTGCCAGCACTGAGGGGCATAGCACAGATACGCAGTATTTT | CASTEGHSTDTQYF
- | TRBD1 | TRBJ1-3 | TRBV19 | TGTGCCAGCCGGACGGGACAGGGAGCTGGAAACACCATATATTTT | CASRTGQGAGNTIYF
many | - | TRBJ2-5 | TRBV7-2 | TGTGCCAGCAGCTTCGTCTCGCGGGGAGAGACCCAGTACTTC | CASSFVSRGETQYF
once | TRBD2 | TRBJ2-3 | TRBV20-1 | TGCAGTGCCCGGACTAGCGCCGACACAGATACGCAGTATTTT | CSARTSADTDTQYF
- | - | TRBJ2-3 | TRBV5-1 | TGCGCCAGCGCCATGACCACAGATACGCAGTATTTT | CASAMTTDTQYF
many | TRBD2 | TRBJ2-4 | TRBV28 | TGTGCCAGCAGTCGCGGGACTAGCGGGAGTATTATTACCAAAAACATTCAGTACTTC | CASSRGTSGSIITKNIQYF
many | TRBD1 | TRBJ1-1 | TRBV7-9 | TGTGCCAGCAGTCTAGGACAGGGGGCGTCTGAAGCTTTCTTT | CASSLGQGASEAFF
many | TRBD1 | TRBJ1-5 | TRBV30 | TGTGCCTGGAGTGCAGGGGGAAATCAGCCCCAGCATTTT | CAWSAGGNQPQHF
many | TRBD2 | TRBJ2-7 | TRBV7-3 | TGTGCCAGCAGCTCCCCCGGGCCCCCGGACGGACTAGGCCTCTCCTACGAGCAGTACTTC | CASSSPGPPDGLGLSYEQYF
few | - | TRBJ1-3 | TRBV27 | TGTGCCAGCAGTTTAGGGACACAAGGAAACACCATATATTTT | CASSLGTQGNTIYF
many | - | TRBJ2-7 | TRBV4-1 | TGTGCCAGCAGCCAAGTCAACGAGCAGTACTTC | CASSQVNEQYF
many | - | TRBJ1-2 | TRBV24-1 | TGTGCCACCAGTGGTCCCGGACAGCACTATGGCTACACCTTC | CATSGPGQHYGYTF
many | TRBD2 | TRBJ2-3 | TRBV15 | TGTGCCACCCGACTAGCGGGAGGCGAGACGCAGTATTTT | CATRLAGGETQYF
few | - | TRBJ2-7 | TRBV10-3 | TGTGCCATCAGTCTACAGTACGAGCAGTACTTC | CAISLQYEQYF
many | TRBD2 | TRBJ2-7 | TRBV28 | TGTGCCAGCAGTTTTCTGGCTAGCGGGAGCCCCTACGAGCAGTACTTC | CASSFLASGSPYEQYF
few | - | TRBJ1-4 | TRBV6-4 | TGTGCCAGCAGTGACTCGATAAAGGTTTCTAATGAAAAACTGTTTTTT | CASSDSIKVSNEKLFF
- | - | TRBJ2-7 | TRBV20-1 | TGCAGTGCTGGTAAAGGCTACGAGCAGTACTTC | CSAGKGYEQYF
- | - | TRBJ2-7 | TRBV10-3 | TGTGCCATCAGTGAACCAGCAAAGTCCCGCTACGAGCAGTACTTC | CAISEPAKSRYEQYF
many | - | TRBJ1-2 | TRBV2 | TGTGCCAGCAGTGCTTCGATCTATGGCTACACCTTC | CASSASIYGYTF
- | - | TRBJ1-2 | TRBV5-5 | TGTGCCAGCAGTTGGATTGGCGCTAACTATGGCTACACCTTC | CASSWIGANYGYTF
- | - | TRBJ2-7 | TRBV28 | TGTGCCAGCGGAGTAACCGCCTCACGCGTCGAGCAGTACTTC | CASGVTASRVEQYF
- | TRBD2 | TRBJ2-4 | TRBV19 | TGTGCCAGTAGTACGGGACTAGCGTGGAACATTCAGTACTTC | CASSTGLAWNIQYF
many | - | TRBJ2-7 | TRBV2 | TGTGCCAGCAGTGAAGAGGGAGGCCGAGCCTCCTACGAGCAGTACTTC | CASSEEGGRASYEQYF
few | TRBD1 | TRBJ1-1 | TRBV7-9 | TGTGCCAGCAGCGCCCCAGGGGGCACTGAAGCTTTCTTT | CASSAPGGTEAFF
- | TRBD1 | TRBJ1-2 | TRBV6-2/TRBV6-3 | TGTGCCAGCAGAGAGCGGACAGGGAGTGTATGGTATGGCTACACCTTC | CASRERTGSVWYGYTF
- | TRBD2 | TRBJ2-7 | TRBV19 | TGTGCCAGTAGTCGATCTAGCGGGAGTGCCTACGAGCAGTACTTC | CASSRSSGSAYEQYF
many | TRBD2 | TRBJ2-3 | TRBV5-6 | TGTGCCAGCAGCGGGACCACTAGCGGCTACACAGATACGCAGTATTTT | CASSGTTSGYTDTQYF
few | - | TRBJ1-1 | TRBV20-1 | TGCAGTGCTAGCTCAGGGGTGAGGACTGAAGCTTTCTTT | CSASSGVRTEAFF
many | - | TRBJ2-3 | TRBV18 | TGTGCCAGCTCACCACCGGGACCTAATACGCAGTATTTT | CASSPPGPNTQYF
many | - | TRBJ2-3 | TRBV11-2 | TGTGCCAGCAGCCCACCGGGCCCAGGGCTGAGCACAGATACGCAGTATTTT | CASSPPGPGLSTDTQYF
many | - | TRBJ1-5 | TRBV2 | TGTGCCAGCCAGACAGCCGCCCAGCCCCAGCATTTT | CASQTAAQPQHF
few | - | TRBJ2-6 | TRBV6-1 | TGTGCCACCCAACAGGGTCGAGGGGTGGGTGGGGCCAACGTCCTGACTTTC | CATQQGRGVGGANVLTF
few | - | TRBJ1-4 | TRBV27 | TGTGCCAGCAGTTTATCCCCAGGGTGGGTCGGGGAAAAACTGTTTTTT | CASSLSPGWVGEKLFF
many | - | TRBJ2-2 | TRBV7-2 | TGTGCCAGCAGCTTTATAGTGGGTCCGACCGGGGAGCTGTTTTTT | CASSFIVGPTGELFF